This T cell receptor beta chain was sequenced during a study of blood T cell repertoires in COVID-19. Study summary: The United States, Italy and Spain provided the acute and convalescent COVID-19 samples. The cDNA or gDNA used as material had been derived from T cells, B-cell-depleted T cells, or PBMCs.

Per the original data handling: Reference gene primers were amplified, and this amplification served to estimate nucleated cell counts. The repertoire was sequenced with immunoSEQ multiplex PCR; TCRdb's copy has only in-frame clones and lacks some. V, J and clone size derive from that table, while D and trimming were established from the DNA sequence. The sample records roughly 220,000 clones, 70% to 90% being singletons. The CDR3 extends over 15 amino acids. Per germline, CDR1 SGDLS and CDR2 YYNGEE. After removal of 1 base from V and 5 bases from J, the junction contained 6 bases not matched to a gene.

The origin of this receptor is a man in his sixties with acute or convalescent COVID-19. The sequenced sample consisted of peripheral blood. The chain couples TRBV9 to TRBJ2-4, with 7 bases matching TRBD1. CDR3: CASSVQGDPQNIQYF. The CDR3 region has the DNA TGTGCCAGCAGCGTACAGGGGGATCCCCAAAACATTCAGTACTTC.